This T cell receptor (beta chain) derives from a study of OX40 agonist ivuxolimab in advanced cancers. The method was immunoSEQ multiplex PCR; TCRdb's version includes in-frame clones alone and lacks a portion of them. The repertoire has 74,000 or so clones, roughly 81% of them found once; the top ten carry over 2%. It was autoimmune disease history or systemic immunosuppression that excluded patients. Sampling times: baseline, cycle 4 day 1, cycle 7 day 1. For this clone: Its specificity is unknown.

Study-wide results and limits: On average, a greater number of expanded clones characterised CD8+ T cells relative to CD4+. Certain nonresponding patients likewise had low normalized T-cell clonal expansion.

Specimen: CD4+ or CD8+ T cells sorted from blood, collected in a trial of the OX40 agonist ivuxolimab. The receptor comes from an adult with an advanced solid tumor such as melanoma, head and neck, liver or kidney cancer.

CDR3 loop: CASSYRQGELTDTQYF. DNA for the CDR3: TGTGCCAGCAGTTACAGACAGGGGGAACTCACGGATACGCAGTATTTT. V usage is TRBV6-5 and J usage is TRBJ2-3, with 9 bases lining up with TRBD1. CDR1 and CDR2 (germline): MNHEY, SVGAGI. The CDR3 extends over 16 amino acids. The V and J ends lost 2 bases and 6 bases, in that order; junction bases with no gene match: 9.